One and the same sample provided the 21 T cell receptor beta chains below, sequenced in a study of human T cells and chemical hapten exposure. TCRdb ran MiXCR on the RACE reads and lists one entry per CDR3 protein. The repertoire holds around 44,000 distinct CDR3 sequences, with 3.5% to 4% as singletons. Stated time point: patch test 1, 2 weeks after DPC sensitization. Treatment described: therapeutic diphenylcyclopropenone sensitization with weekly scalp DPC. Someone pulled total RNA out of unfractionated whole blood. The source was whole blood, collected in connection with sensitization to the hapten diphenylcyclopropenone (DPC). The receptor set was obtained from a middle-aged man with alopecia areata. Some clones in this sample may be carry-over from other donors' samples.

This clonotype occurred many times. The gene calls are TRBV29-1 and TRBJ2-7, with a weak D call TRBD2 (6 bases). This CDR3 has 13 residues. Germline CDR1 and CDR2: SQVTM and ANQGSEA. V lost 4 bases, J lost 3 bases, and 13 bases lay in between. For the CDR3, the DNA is TGCAGCGTTGTGAAGGCGGGACGCTACGAGCAGTACTTC. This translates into CSVVKAGRYEQYF.

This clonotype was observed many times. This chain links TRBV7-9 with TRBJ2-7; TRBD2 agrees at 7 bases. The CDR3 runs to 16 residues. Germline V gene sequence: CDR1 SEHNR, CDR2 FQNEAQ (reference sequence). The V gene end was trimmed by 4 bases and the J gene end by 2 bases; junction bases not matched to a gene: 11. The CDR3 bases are TGTGCCAGCAGCTCCGATAGAGTGGGAGGGGCCTACGAGCAGTACTTC. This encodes CASSSDRVGGAYEQYF.

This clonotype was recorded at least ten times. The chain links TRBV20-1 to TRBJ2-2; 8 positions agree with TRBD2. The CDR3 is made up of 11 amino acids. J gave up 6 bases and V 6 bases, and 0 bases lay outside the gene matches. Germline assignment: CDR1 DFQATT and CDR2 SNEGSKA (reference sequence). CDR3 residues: CSAGGAGELFF. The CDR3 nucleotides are TGCAGTGCCGGGGGGGCCGGGGAGCTGTTTTTT.

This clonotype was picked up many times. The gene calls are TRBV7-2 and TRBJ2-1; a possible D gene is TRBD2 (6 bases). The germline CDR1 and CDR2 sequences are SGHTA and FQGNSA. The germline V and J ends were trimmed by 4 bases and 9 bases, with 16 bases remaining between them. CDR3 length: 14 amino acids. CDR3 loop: CASSSRRRDFEQFF. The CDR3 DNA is TGTGCCAGCAGCTCCCGGAGGCGGGATTTTGAGCAGTTCTTC.

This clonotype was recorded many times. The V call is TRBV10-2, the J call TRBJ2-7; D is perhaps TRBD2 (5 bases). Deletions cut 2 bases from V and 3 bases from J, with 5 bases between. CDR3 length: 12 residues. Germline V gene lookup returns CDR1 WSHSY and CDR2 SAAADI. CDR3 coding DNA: TGCGCCAGCAGTGAGGACTACTACGAGCAGTACTTC. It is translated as CASSEDYYEQYF.

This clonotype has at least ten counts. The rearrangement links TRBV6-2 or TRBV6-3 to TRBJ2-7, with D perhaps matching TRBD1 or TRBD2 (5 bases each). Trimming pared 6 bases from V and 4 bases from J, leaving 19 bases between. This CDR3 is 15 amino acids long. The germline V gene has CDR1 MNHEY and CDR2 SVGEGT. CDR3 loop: CASRPGSGAEYEQYF. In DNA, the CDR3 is TGTGCCAGCAGGCCGGGGTCTGGGGCTGAGTACGAGCAGTACTTC.

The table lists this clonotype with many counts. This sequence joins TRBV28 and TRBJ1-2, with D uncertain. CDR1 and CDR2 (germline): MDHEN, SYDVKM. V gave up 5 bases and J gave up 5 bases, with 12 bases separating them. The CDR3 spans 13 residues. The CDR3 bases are TGTGCCAGCAGTCCCCCCGCGGGTTATGGCTACACCTTC. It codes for CASSPPAGYGYTF.

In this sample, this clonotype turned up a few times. The CDR3 loop reads CASSPDSDSPLHF. The CDR3 DNA reads as TGTGCCAGCAGCCCAGACAGTGATTCACCCCTCCACTTT. The rearrangement uses TRBV28 and TRBJ1-6; TRBD1 might be the D (5 bases). Per the germline V gene, CDR1 is MDHEN and CDR2 is SYDVKM. CDR3 length equals 13 residues. Trimming cost V 6 bases and J 8 bases, with 11 bases left between them.

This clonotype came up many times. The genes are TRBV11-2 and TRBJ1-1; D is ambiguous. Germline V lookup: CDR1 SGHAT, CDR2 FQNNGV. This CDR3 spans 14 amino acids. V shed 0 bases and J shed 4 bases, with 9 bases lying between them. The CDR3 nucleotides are TGTGCCAGCAGCTTAGATGGGCTGAGCACTGAAGCTTTCTTT. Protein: CASSLDGLSTEAFF.

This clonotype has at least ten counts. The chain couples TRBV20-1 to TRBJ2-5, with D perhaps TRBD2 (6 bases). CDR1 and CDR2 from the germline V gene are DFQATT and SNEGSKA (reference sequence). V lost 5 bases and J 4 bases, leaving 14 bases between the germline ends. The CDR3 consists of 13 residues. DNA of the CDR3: TGCAGTGCTGAGGGTCAGGAGGGAGAGACCCAGTACTTC. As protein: CSAEGQEGETQYF.

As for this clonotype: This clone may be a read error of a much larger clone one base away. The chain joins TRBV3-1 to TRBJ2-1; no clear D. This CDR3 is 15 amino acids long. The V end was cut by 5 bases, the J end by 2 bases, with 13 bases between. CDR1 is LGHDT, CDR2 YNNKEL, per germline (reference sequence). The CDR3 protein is CASSSQAVTYNEQFF. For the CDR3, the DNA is TGTGCCAGCAGCTCCCAGGCTGTTACCTACAATGAGCAGTTCTTC.

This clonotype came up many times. CDR3 protein: CASSSGFAGAVGETQYF. The CDR3 DNA reads as TGTGCCAGCAGTTCCGGTTTTGCGGGAGCAGTCGGCGAGACCCAGTACTTC. The rearrangement uses TRBV12-3 or TRBV12-4 and TRBJ2-5, with TRBD2 matching over 7 bases. The junction had 16 bases not matched to a gene; V was cut back by 4 bases and J by 5 bases. This CDR3 region has 17 residues.

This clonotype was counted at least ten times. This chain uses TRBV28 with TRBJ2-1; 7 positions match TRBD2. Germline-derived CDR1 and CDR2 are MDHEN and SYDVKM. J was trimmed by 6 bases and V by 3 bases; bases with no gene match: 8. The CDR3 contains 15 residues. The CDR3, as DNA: TGTGCCAGCAGTTTTCCCCAGCGGGGCGGCAATGAGCAGTTCTTC. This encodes CASSFPQRGGNEQFF.

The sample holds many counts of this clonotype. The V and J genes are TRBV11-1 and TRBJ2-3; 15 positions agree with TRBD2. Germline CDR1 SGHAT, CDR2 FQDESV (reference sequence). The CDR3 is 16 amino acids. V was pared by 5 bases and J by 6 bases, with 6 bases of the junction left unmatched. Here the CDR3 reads CASSLGLAGGGDTQYF. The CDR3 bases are TGTGCCAGCAGCCTGGGACTAGCGGGAGGAGGTGATACGCAGTATTTT. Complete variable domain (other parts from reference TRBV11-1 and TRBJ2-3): EAEVAQSPRYKITEKSQAVAFWCDPISGHATLYWYRQILGQGPELLVQFQDESVVDDSQLPKDRFSAERLKGVDSTLKIQPAELGDSAMYLCASSLGLAGGGDTQYFGPGTRLTVL.

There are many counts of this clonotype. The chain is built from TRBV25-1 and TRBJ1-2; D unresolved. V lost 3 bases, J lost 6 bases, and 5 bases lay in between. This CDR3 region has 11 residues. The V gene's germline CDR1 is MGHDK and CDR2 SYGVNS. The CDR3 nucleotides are TGTGCCAGCAGTGAGCCTGATGGCTACACCTTC. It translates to CASSEPDGYTF.

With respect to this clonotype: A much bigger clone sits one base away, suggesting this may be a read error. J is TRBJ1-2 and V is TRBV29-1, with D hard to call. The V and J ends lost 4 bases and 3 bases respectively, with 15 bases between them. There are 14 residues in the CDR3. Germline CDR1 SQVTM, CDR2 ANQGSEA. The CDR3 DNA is TGCAGCGTTGCAAAAGGGAATGATGACTATGGCTACACCTTC. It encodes CSVAKGNDDYGYTF.

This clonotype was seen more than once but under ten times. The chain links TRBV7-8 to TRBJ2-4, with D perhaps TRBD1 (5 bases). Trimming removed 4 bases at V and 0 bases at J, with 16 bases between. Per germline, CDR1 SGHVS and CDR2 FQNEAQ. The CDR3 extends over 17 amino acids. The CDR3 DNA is TGTGCCAGCAGCTCACTCACAGGAGTTCTAGCCAAAAACATTCAGTACTTC. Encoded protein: CASSSLTGVLAKNIQYF.

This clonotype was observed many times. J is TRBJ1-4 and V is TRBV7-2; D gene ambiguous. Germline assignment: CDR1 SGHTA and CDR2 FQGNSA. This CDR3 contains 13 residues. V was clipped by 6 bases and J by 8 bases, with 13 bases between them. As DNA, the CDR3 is TGTGCCAGCAGTCCTGTCACGGGGGAAAAACTGTTTTTT. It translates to CASSPVTGEKLFF.

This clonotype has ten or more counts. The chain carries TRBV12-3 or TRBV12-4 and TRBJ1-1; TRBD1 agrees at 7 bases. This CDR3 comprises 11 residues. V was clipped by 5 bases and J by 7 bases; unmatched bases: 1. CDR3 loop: CASSNRGEAFF. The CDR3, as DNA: TGTGCCAGCAGTAACAGGGGTGAAGCTTTCTTT.

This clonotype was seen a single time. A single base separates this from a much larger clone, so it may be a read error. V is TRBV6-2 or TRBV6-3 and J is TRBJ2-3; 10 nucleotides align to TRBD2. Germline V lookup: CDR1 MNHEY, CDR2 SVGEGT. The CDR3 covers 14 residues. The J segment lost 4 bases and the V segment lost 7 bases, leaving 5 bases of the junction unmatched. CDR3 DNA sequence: TGTGCCAGCACCTACGGGACTAGCGCAGATACGCAGTATTTT. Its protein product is CASTYGTSADTQYF.

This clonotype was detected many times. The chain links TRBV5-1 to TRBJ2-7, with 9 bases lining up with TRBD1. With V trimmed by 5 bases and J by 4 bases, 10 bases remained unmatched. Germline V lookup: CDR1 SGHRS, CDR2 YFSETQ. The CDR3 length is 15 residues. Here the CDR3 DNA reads TGCGCCAGCAGTCCGGGGGGACAGGGAGTATACGAGCAGTACTTC. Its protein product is CASSPGGQGVYEQYF.